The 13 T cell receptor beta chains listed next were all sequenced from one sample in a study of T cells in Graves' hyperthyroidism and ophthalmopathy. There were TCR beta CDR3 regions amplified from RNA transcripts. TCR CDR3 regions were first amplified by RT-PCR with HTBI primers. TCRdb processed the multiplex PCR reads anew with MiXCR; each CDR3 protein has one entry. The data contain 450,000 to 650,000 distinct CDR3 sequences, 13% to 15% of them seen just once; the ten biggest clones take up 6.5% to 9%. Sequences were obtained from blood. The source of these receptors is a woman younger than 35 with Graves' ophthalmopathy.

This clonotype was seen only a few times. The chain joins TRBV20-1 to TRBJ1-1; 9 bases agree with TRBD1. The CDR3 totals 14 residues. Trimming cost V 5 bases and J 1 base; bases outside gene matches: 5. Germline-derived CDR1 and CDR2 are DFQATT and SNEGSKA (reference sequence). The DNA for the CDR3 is TGCAGTGCTGCGATGACAGGGGGGAACACTGAAGCTTTCTTT. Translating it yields CSAAMTGGNTEAFF.

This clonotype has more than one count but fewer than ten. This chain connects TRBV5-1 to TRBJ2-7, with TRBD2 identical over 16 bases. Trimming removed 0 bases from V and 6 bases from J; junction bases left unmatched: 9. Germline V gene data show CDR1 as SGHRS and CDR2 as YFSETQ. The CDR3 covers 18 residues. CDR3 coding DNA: TGCGCCAGCAGCTTGGACGAGGGACTAGCGGGAGGGATGAGCGAGCAGTACTTC. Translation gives CASSLDEGLAGGMSEQYF.

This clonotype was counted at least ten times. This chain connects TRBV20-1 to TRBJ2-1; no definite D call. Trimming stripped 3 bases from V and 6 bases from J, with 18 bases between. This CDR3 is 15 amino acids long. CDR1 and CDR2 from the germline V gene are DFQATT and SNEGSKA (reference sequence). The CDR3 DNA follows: TGCAGTGCTAGTCTACCCCTAGATCTCCTCAATGAGCAGTTCTTC. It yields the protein CSASLPLDLLNEQFF.

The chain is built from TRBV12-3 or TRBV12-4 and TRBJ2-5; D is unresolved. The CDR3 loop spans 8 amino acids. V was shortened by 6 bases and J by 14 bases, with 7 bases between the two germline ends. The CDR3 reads CASSTDYF. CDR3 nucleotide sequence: TGTGCCAGCAGCACAGATTACTTC.

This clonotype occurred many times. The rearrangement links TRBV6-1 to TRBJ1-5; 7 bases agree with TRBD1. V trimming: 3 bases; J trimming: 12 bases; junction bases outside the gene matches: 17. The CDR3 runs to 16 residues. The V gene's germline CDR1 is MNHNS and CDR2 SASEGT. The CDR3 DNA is TGTGCCAGCAGTGATCCTGCCACGCGACAGGGTAGGGTCCAGCATTTT. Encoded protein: CASSDPATRQGRVQHF.

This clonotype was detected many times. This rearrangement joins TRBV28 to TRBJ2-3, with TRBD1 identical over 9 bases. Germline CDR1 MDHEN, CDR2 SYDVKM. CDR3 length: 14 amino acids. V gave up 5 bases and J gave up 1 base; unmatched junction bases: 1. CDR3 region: CASSRQGGTDTQYF. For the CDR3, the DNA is TGTGCCAGCAGTCGACAGGGGGGCACAGATACGCAGTATTTT. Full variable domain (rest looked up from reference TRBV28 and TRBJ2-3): DVKVTQSSRYLVKRTGEKVFLECVQDMDHENMFWYRQDPGLGLRLIYFSYDVKMKEKGDIPEGYSVSREKKERFSLILESASTNQTSMYLCASSRQGGTDTQYFGPGTRLTVL.

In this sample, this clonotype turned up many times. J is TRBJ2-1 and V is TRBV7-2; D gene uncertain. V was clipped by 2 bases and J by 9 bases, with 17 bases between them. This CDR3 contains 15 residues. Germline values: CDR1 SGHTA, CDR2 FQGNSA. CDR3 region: CASSLSSFSWLEQFF. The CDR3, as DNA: TGTGCCAGCAGCTTATCATCGTTCAGCTGGCTTGAGCAGTTCTTC.

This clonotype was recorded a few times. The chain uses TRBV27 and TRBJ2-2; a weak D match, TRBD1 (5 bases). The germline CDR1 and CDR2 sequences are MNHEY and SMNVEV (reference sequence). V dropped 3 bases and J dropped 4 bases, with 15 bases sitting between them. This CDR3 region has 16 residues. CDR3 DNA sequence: TGTGCCAGCAGTTTTTCCTGGACACCCACCACCGGGGAGCTGTTTTTT. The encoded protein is CASSFSWTPTTGELFF.

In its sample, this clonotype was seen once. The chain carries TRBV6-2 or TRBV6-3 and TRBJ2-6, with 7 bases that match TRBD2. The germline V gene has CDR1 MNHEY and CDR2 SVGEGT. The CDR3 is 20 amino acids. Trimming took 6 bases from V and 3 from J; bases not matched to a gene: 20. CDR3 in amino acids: CASSPRMGTGGIGGANVLTF. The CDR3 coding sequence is TGTGCCAGCAGCCCTCGTATGGGGACGGGAGGCATCGGTGGGGCCAACGTCCTGACTTTC.

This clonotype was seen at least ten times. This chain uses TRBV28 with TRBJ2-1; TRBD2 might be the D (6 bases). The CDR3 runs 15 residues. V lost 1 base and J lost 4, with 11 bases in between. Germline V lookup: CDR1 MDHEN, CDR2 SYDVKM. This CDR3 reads CASSLSGGAYNEQFF. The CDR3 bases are TGTGCCAGCAGTTTATCCGGCGGGGCTTACAATGAGCAGTTCTTC.

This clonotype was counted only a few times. The CDR3 bases are TGTGCCAGCAGCTTAGGGCCGGGGGCAGGTGGAAACACCATATATTTT. Protein: CASSLGPGAGGNTIYF. This sequence joins TRBV7-8 and TRBJ1-3; tentative D call: TRBD1 (6 bases). V gave up 1 base and J gave up 3 bases, with 13 bases separating them. The CDR3 extends over 16 amino acids. Per the germline V gene, CDR1 is SGHVS and CDR2 is FQNEAQ.

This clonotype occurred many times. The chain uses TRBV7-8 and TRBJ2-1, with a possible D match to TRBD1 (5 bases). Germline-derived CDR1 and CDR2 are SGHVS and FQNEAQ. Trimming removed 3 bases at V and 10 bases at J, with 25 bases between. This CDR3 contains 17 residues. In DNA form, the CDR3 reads TGTGCCAGCAGCTTTGGCGCCGGGCGACAGTGGTTGGGGGAGCAGTTCTTC. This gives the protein CASSFGAGRQWLGEQFF. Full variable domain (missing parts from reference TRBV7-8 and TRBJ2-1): GAGVSQSPRYKVAKRGQDVALRCDPISGHVSLFWYQQALGQGPEFLTYFQNEAQLDKSGLPSDRFFAERPEGSVSTLKIQRTQQEDSAVYLCASSFGAGRQWLGEQFFGPGTRLTVL.

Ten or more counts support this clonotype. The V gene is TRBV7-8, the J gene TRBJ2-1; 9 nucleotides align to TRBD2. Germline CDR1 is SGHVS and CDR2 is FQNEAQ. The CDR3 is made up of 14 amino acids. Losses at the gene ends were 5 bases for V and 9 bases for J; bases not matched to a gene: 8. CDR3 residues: CASSASGTSFEQFF. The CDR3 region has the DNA TGTGCCAGCAGCGCCTCCGGGACTAGCTTTGAGCAGTTCTTC.